This entry concerns a single T cell receptor beta chain. Its antigen is not yet known. No base quality values were provided; no much bigger clone lies one nucleotide off. The germline V gene specifies SGHRS as CDR1 and YFSETQ as CDR2. The CDR3 covers 17 residues, taking in both the cysteine and the phenylalanine. Only the CDR3 DNA stays, 51 bases, in frame from base 1. The germline V end is reduced by 0 bases and the J end by 1 base; junction bases left unmatched: 6. TCRbeta CDR3 regions were amplified from genomic DNA by means of the immunoSEQ Assay, a bias-controlled multiplex PCR. Turning to the authors' computational methods: The number of nucleated cells in each sample was estimated by amplification of reference gene primers within the assay. To quantify the absolute abundance of each unique TCRbeta CDR3 rearrangement, sequence reads were collapsed and filtered. Productive Simpson clonality was computed per sample as the square root of Simpson's diversity index over productive rearrangements. The immuneACCESS repertoire file appears here via TCRdb, limited to in-frame rearrangements. These files lack a portion of the clones; in checked studies, under half of the deficit traces to unresolved V genes, and the cause of the others is not known. D and trimming come from the DNA, and the V and J calls and clone size come from that table. Recorded for this sample are over 80,000 clones; approximately 86% of them occurred a single time. The ten largest clonotypes hold around 7.9% of the sample.

This sample was included in a study of blood T cell repertoires in COVID-19 (dated by TCRdb to about 2020). At the level of the whole study: The collaborator samples originated in the United States, Italy and Spain and spanned the acute and convalescent phases of COVID-19. The prospective study material was composed of cDNA or gDNA derived from T cells, B-cell-depleted T cells, or PBMCs. The dataset comprised deeply sampled blood TCRbeta repertoires from subjects exposed to, actively infected with, or recovered from COVID-19. A freely available public database, intended as a resource for researchers studying the immune response to SARS-CoV-2, is where the repertoires were released. Samples came from the ongoing ImmuneRACE study (first 160 participants) plus 1,254 subjects from 6 global collaborators. Nearly every sample came with metadata listing a de-identified subject ID, COVID-19 status, age in years and sex. HLA class I and class II types, where available, came from metadata supplied by the sample provider rather than from assay-based typing. The paper's findings and limits, for the study overall: The amount of clinical and demographic metadata varied by source and participant and was provided uncurated.

The collaborating institutions used their own protocols to collect whole blood in K2EDTA tubes. For TCRbeta analysis, collaborator samples were shipped as frozen whole blood, as isolated PBMCs, or as DNA extracted from either sample type. The receptor was isolated from a man between 70 and 80 years old with acute or convalescent COVID-19. The chain is assembled from TRBV5-1 and TRBJ2-5; TRBD2 aligns with 10 central bases. The sequenced sample consisted of peripheral blood. The sequence in DNA is TGCGCCAGCAGCTTGGTTTCCCTAGCGGGGGTCCAAGAGACCCAGTACTTC. This is translated as CASSLVSLAGVQETQYF.